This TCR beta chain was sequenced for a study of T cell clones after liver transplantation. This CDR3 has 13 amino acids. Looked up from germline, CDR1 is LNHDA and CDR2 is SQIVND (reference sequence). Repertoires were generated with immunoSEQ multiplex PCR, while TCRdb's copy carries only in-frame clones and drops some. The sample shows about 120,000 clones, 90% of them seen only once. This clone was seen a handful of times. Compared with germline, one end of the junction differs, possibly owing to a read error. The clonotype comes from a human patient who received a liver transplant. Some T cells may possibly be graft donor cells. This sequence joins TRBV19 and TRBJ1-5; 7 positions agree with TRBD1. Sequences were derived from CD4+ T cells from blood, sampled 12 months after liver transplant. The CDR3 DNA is TGTGCAAGTAGGGAGGGGGCAAATCAGCCCCAGCATTTT. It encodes CASREGANQPQHF.